The 17 T cell receptor beta chains below come from one sample, sequenced in a study of blood T cell repertoires in COVID-19. Produced via immunoSEQ multiplex PCR; TCRdb's table is partial and in-frame only. The sample yields 25,000 to 40,000 clones, roughly 85% seen once. Sequencing was carried out using peripheral blood. The receptors were sampled from a woman in her fifties or sixties with active COVID-19.

V gene TRBV10-3 combines with J gene TRBJ2-5; D remains ambiguous. This CDR3 has 13 residues. V was trimmed by 0 bases and J by 4 bases, leaving 6 bases between them. Germline CDR1 and CDR2: ENHRY and SYGVKD. CDR3 DNA: TGTGCCATCAGTGAGTCGAGTGGAGAGACCCAGTACTTC. This codes for CAISESSGETQYF.

This clone was observed a handful of times. J is TRBJ1-6 and V is TRBV7-6, with D unclear. V dropped 8 bases and J dropped 9 bases, with 17 bases sitting between them. Per the germline V gene, CDR1 is SGHVS and CDR2 is FNYEAQ. The CDR3 consists of 14 residues. CDR3 residues: CASQAQYAFSPLHF. For the CDR3, the DNA is TGTGCCAGCCAAGCACAGTACGCCTTTTCACCCCTCCACTTT. Based on the CDR3 plus reference TRBV7-6 and TRBJ1-6, the full variable domain is GAGVSQSPRYKVTKRGQDVALRCDPISGHVSLYWYRQALGQGPEFLTYFNYEAQQDKSGLPNDRFSAERPEGSISTLTIQRTEQRDSAMYRCASQAQYAFSPLHFGNGTRLTVT.

The chain is built from TRBV11-2 and TRBJ2-2, with TRBD2 matching over 9 bases. This CDR3 is built from 17 residues. Germline V lookup: CDR1 SGHAT, CDR2 FQNNGV. Trimming cost V 2 bases and J 6 bases; bases outside gene matches: 10. The CDR3 here is CASSLSAGGPFSGELFF. As DNA, the CDR3 is TGTGCCAGCAGCTTAAGTGCGGGGGGGCCGTTTTCCGGGGAGCTGTTTTTT.

The chain has TRBV6-5 and TRBJ1-1; D remains unclear. V lost 4 bases and J lost 5, with 14 bases in between. Germline values: CDR1 MNHEY, CDR2 SVGAGI. This CDR3 has 14 amino acids. CDR3 bases: TGTGCCAGCAGTTTGAGGGTCGGAGGTACTGAAGCTTTCTTT. It is translated as CASSLRVGGTEAFF.

This chain links TRBV5-1 with TRBJ2-7, with D perhaps matching TRBD2 (5 bases). The germline gives CDR1 SGHRS, CDR2 YFSETQ. The length of the CDR3 is 13 residues. Trimming shortened V by 4 bases and J by 2 bases, and 10 bases separated the two germline ends. CDR3 bases: TGCGCCAGCAGCGAGTACGGGACCTACGAGCAGTACTTC. It is translated as CASSEYGTYEQYF.

V usage is TRBV7-3 and J usage is TRBJ2-3; weak D call: TRBD2 (6 bases). This CDR3 is built from 14 residues. Between the trimmed V and J ends, which lost 4 bases and 2 bases, there was a span of 10 bases. The V gene's germline CDR1 is SGHTA and CDR2 FQGTGA. The CDR3 DNA is TGTGCCAGCAGCTGGGGACTCCACACAGATACGCAGTATTTT. Protein product: CASSWGLHTDTQYF.

V is TRBV5-5 and J is TRBJ1-1, with TRBD1 matching over 9 bases. The CDR3 is made up of 14 amino acids. CDR1 and CDR2 (germline): SGHKS, YYEKEE (reference sequence). The ends lost 7 bases at V and 0 bases at J; junction bases unmatched: 4. The DNA for the CDR3 is TGTGCCAGCTGCTGGGACAGGGTGAACACTGAAGCTTTCTTT. Amino acids: CASCWDRVNTEAFF.

This chain uses TRBV7-9 with TRBJ2-6, with a weak D call TRBD1 (6 bases). The CDR3 runs to 15 residues. V lost 4 bases to trimming and J lost 1 base, with 8 bases between them. Germline CDR1 and CDR2: SEHNR and FQNEAQ (reference sequence). The CDR3 loop reads CASSSTGSGANVLTF. CDR3 in DNA: TGTGCCAGCAGCTCCACAGGGTCTGGGGCCAACGTCCTGACTTTC.

A few counts support this clone. This chain joins TRBV7-9 and TRBJ2-7; D is uncertain. V dropped 3 bases and J dropped 4 bases, with 7 bases sitting between them. Per the germline V gene, CDR1 is SEHNR and CDR2 is FQNEAQ (reference sequence). The CDR3 length is 12 residues. CDR3 protein: CASSFLSYEQYF. DNA of the CDR3: TGTGCCAGCAGCTTCCTGTCGTACGAGCAGTACTTC.

The rearrangement links TRBV7-2 to TRBJ2-7; no clear D. The V and J ends lost 2 bases and 2 bases respectively, with 10 bases between them. This CDR3 is 14 amino acids long. The germline CDR1 and CDR2 sequences are SGHTA and FQGNSA. CDR3 sequence reads: CASSLSVSTYEQYF. The CDR3 DNA reads TGTGCCAGCAGCTTATCTGTCAGTACCTACGAGCAGTACTTC.

The chain is built from TRBV2 and TRBJ2-3, with D maybe TRBD2 (5 bases). Germline CDR1 and CDR2: SNHLY and FYNNEI. V lost 8 bases and J 0 bases, leaving 12 bases between the germline ends. The CDR3 runs 14 residues. CDR3 protein: CASGGRTSTDTQYF. The CDR3 DNA is TGTGCCAGCGGAGGTAGGACTAGCACAGATACGCAGTATTTT. Variable domain in full (rest from reference TRBV2 and TRBJ2-3): EPEVTQTPSHQVTQMGQEVILRCVPISNHLYFYWYRQILGQKVEFLVSFYNNEISEKSEIFDDQFSVERPDGSNFTLKIRSTKLEDSAMYFCASGGRTSTDTQYFGPGTRLTVL.

This clone was counted only a few times. The V call is TRBV7-3, the J call TRBJ2-1; TRBD2 might be the D (6 bases). The V and J ends lost 5 bases and 1 base respectively, with 15 bases between them. The CDR3 has 16 amino acids. CDR1 and CDR2 from the germline V gene are SGHTA and FQGTGA. Written as DNA, the CDR3 is TGTGCCAGCAGCCTGAATGGGGGAGGTTCCTACAATGAGCAGTTCTTC. Translation: CASSLNGGGSYNEQFF.

The genes are TRBV5-4 and TRBJ2-1; 14 positions agree with TRBD2. V lost 4 bases and J lost 6; bases outside the gene matches: 6. The CDR3 consists of 16 residues. Looked up from germline, CDR1 is SGHNT and CDR2 is YYREEE (reference sequence). CDR3 sequence: CASSPGGLAGANEQFF. The CDR3 nucleotides read TGTGCCAGCAGCCCAGGGGGACTAGCGGGAGCCAATGAGCAGTTCTTC.

The chain is built from TRBV3-1 (or the pseudogene TRBV3-2) and TRBJ2-3; 9 positions agree with TRBD2. Looked up from germline, CDR1 is LGHDT and CDR2 is YNNKEL (reference sequence). The CDR3 runs 16 residues. V gave up 1 base and J gave up 3 bases; unmatched junction bases: 5. CDR3 nucleotides: TGTGCCAGCAGCCAAGGGTTGCGGGGGGGTACAGATACGCAGTATTTT. This sequence encodes CASSQGLRGGTDTQYF.

V usage is TRBV11-2 and J usage is TRBJ2-1; D remains ambiguous. The length of the CDR3 is 13 residues. Trimming cost V 3 bases and J 6 bases, with 9 bases left between them. The germline V gene encodes CDR1 SGHAT and CDR2 FQNNGV. CDR3 in amino acids: CASSLPFGNEQFF. In nucleotides, the CDR3 is TGTGCCAGCAGCTTGCCGTTCGGCAATGAGCAGTTCTTC.

This chain links TRBV6-2 or TRBV6-3 with TRBJ1-5; D remains unclear. This CDR3 has 18 residues. Looked up from germline, CDR1 is MNHEY and CDR2 is SVGEGT. V was shortened by 6 bases and J by 0 bases, with 21 bases between the two germline ends. CDR3 nucleotide sequence: TGTGCCAGCAGCAAAGACCGATCGGGTGAATATAGCAATCAGCCCCAGCATTTT. Translating it yields CASSKDRSGEYSNQPQHF.

V usage is TRBV19 and J usage is TRBJ1-2; TRBD1 is a possible D gene (5 bases). From germline, CDR1 is LNHDA and CDR2 SQIVND (reference sequence). Trimming removed 5 bases at V and 4 bases at J, with 14 bases between. This CDR3 spans 14 amino acids. The CDR3 sequence is CASSVSGLLYGYTF. The CDR3 region has the DNA TGTGCCAGTAGTGTTTCGGGACTTCTCTATGGCTACACCTTC.